These 19 T cell receptor beta chains were all obtained from the same sample, sequenced in a study of CD8 T cells in ankylosing spondylitis. TCRdb used MiXCR to reprocess the 5' RACE reads, holding one entry per CDR3 protein. The profile shows some 250,000 distinct CDR3 sequences, around 9.1% of them singletons. Sequencing was performed on blood, either unsorted or a sorted T cell fraction (not recorded which). Every receptor here comes from a male donor with ankylosing spondylitis or in good health (not recorded which).

The CDR3 protein is CASSPDRGVGANTEAFF. CDR3 DNA: TGTGCCAGCAGCCCTGACAGGGGAGTCGGTGCGAACACTGAAGCTTTCTTT. This chain connects TRBV12-3 or TRBV12-4 to TRBJ1-1, with 8 bases lining up with TRBD1. V dropped 6 bases and J dropped 1; count of bases not matched to a gene: 13. The CDR3 length is 17 residues.

This clonotype was detected ten times or more. V and J are TRBV20-1 and TRBJ2-1; 9 nucleotides align to TRBD1. This CDR3 is 15 amino acids long. From germline, CDR1 is DFQATT and CDR2 SNEGSKA (reference sequence). Trimming took 2 bases from V and 1 from J; bases not matched to a gene: 3. For the CDR3, the DNA is TGCAGTGCTAGATCGACAGGGGGGTCCTACAATGAGCAGTTCTTC. This codes for CSARSTGGSYNEQFF.

This clonotype has just a few counts. The V gene is TRBV10-3, the J gene TRBJ2-7, with 7 bases identical to TRBD2. CDR1 ENHRY and CDR2 SYGVKD come from the germline V gene. J was trimmed by 0 bases and V by 10 bases; bases with no gene match: 9. The CDR3 totals 14 residues. CDR3 DNA sequence: TGTGCCACCGCGGGAGTCAGCGGCTCCTACGAGCAGTACTTC. Translation: CATAGVSGSYEQYF.

This clonotype was recorded many times. One junction end does not reproduce the germline sequence, and a read error may be involved. The rearrangement uses TRBV12-3 or TRBV12-4 and TRBJ1-2; tentatively, D is TRBD1 (5 bases). The CDR3 totals 12 residues. CDR3 residues: CASSFDSYGYTF. The CDR3 DNA is TGCGCCAGCAGCTTCGACAGCTATGGCTACACCTTC.

The chain has TRBV19 and TRBJ2-5; D may be TRBD1 or TRBD2 (5 bases each). CDR3 length: 16 amino acids. Looked up from germline, CDR1 is LNHDA and CDR2 is SQIVND (reference sequence). V was clipped by 5 bases and J by 2 bases, with 18 bases between them. The CDR3 sequence is CASSSRLGRGQETQYF. The CDR3 DNA reads TGTGCCAGTAGTTCCAGACTGGGACGGGGTCAAGAGACCCAGTACTTC.

There are many counts of this clonotype. The rearrangement uses TRBV7-2 and TRBJ2-7; 12 nucleotides match TRBD2. Germline V CDR1 and CDR2: SGHTA, FQGNSA. J lost 2 bases, V lost 3 bases, and 5 bases had no gene match. The CDR3 spans 16 residues. CDR3 DNA: TGTGCCAGCAGCTTTCGGCTAGCGGGAGGGCCCTACGAGCAGTACTTC. Its protein is CASSFRLAGGPYEQYF.

The chain carries TRBV6-2 or TRBV6-3 and TRBJ2-7; TRBD2 aligns across 9 bases. The CDR3 extends over 15 amino acids. Germline V CDR1 and CDR2: MNHEY, SVGEGT. The V gene end was trimmed by 7 bases and the J gene end by 5 bases; junction bases not matched to a gene: 12. The CDR3 loop is CASTDSGRGNDEQYF. The CDR3 DNA is TGTGCCAGCACTGATAGCGGGAGAGGCAACGACGAGCAGTACTTC.

This clonotype was counted many times. The chain has TRBV6-1 and TRBJ2-1; D ambiguous. From germline, CDR1 is MNHNS and CDR2 SASEGT. The CDR3 extends over 13 amino acids. Trimming left V 4 bases short and J 6 bases short, with 10 bases between. The CDR3 protein is CASSAGRPNEQFF. CDR3 bases: TGTGCCAGCAGTGCAGGACGGCCCAATGAGCAGTTCTTC.

This clonotype was seen many times. CDR3 DNA sequence: TGTGCCAGCAGCCTAAGGGTTCGAATGGACATTGAAGCTTTCTTT. Its translation is CASSLRVRMDIEAFF. The V call is TRBV7-2, the J call TRBJ1-1; TRBD1 is a possible D gene (5 bases). CDR1 SGHTA and CDR2 FQGNSA come from the germline V gene. Between the trimmed V and J ends, which lost 5 bases and 7 bases, there was a span of 20 bases. The CDR3 is made up of 15 amino acids.

This clonotype was detected many times. The V call is TRBV12-3 or TRBV12-4, the J call TRBJ2-7; D is uncertain. Trimming shortened V by 5 bases and J by 4 bases, and 15 bases separated the two germline ends. The CDR3 loop spans 14 amino acids. The CDR3 DNA reads as TGTGCCAGCAGTCCCCGGGCAGCCTCTTACGAGCAGTACTTC. Translated: CASSPRAASYEQYF.

This clonotype was recorded a few times. The rearrangement links TRBV3-1 to TRBJ2-1, with D possibly TRBD2 on 6 matching bases. The CDR3 spans 16 residues. V dropped 5 bases and J dropped 2 bases, with 16 bases sitting between them. CDR1 is LGHDT, CDR2 YNNKEL, per germline (reference sequence). CDR3 amino acids: CASSSIGSRPYNEQFF. CDR3 sequence (DNA): TGTGCCAGCAGCTCTATCGGGAGTCGCCCCTACAATGAGCAGTTCTTC.

This sequence joins TRBV20-1 and TRBJ1-5; TRBD1 agrees at 9 bases. Germline V gene data show CDR1 as DFQATT and CDR2 as SNEGSKA (reference sequence). The CDR3 runs 16 residues. V shed 1 base and J 1 base; nucleotides not matched to a gene: 5. In DNA, the CDR3 is TGCAGTGCTAGAGTCCTGGACAGGGGAAGCAATCAGCCCCAGCATTTT. Translating gives CSARVLDRGSNQPQHF.

This clonotype was counted ten times or more. The rearrangement joins TRBV20-1 to TRBJ2-7; D may be TRBD1 or TRBD2 (5 bases each). Germline values: CDR1 DFQATT, CDR2 SNEGSKA (reference sequence). The CDR3 extends over 15 amino acids. The V and J ends lost 1 base and 3 bases respectively, with 16 bases between them. The CDR3 here is CSARGGSLQLYEQYF. The CDR3 bases are TGCAGTGCTAGAGGGGGGTCACTACAACTCTACGAGCAGTACTTC.

This clonotype was detected many times. This chain uses TRBV27 with TRBJ2-3; 8 nucleotides line up with TRBD1. V lost 6 bases, J lost 2 bases, and 4 bases stayed unmatched. Germline V gene data show CDR1 as MNHEY and CDR2 as SMNVEV (reference sequence). This CDR3 comprises 14 residues. In DNA, the CDR3 is TGTGCCAGCAGCTTGGGACAGGCCACAGATACGCAGTATTTT. Its protein is CASSLGQATDTQYF.

This clonotype has ten or more counts. The rearrangement uses TRBV6-2 or TRBV6-3 and TRBJ2-5; D might be TRBD2 (6 bases). V was clipped by 11 bases and J by 2 bases, with 15 bases between them. The CDR3 contains 13 residues. Germline assignment: CDR1 MNHEY and CDR2 SVGEGT. This CDR3 reads CAVDRDFQETQYF. CDR3 DNA: TGTGCCGTAGACCGGGACTTTCAAGAGACCCAGTACTTC.

The rearrangement joins TRBV12-3 or TRBV12-4 to TRBJ2-5; the D is unclear. The V end lost 3 bases, the J end lost 9 bases, and 11 bases lay between the germline ends. The CDR3 is 12 amino acids. CDR3 sequence reads: CASSFRAWAQYF. CDR3 DNA sequence: TGTGCCAGCAGTTTCCGGGCGTGGGCCCAGTACTTC.

This clonotype has ten or more counts. The rearrangement joins TRBV12-3 or TRBV12-4 to TRBJ2-5; D might be TRBD2 (5 bases). V shed 2 bases and J shed 4 bases, with 8 bases lying between them. The CDR3 is 13 amino acids. CDR3 coding DNA: TGTGCCAGCAGTTTACTAGCTGGAGAGACCCAGTACTTC. Its protein is CASSLLAGETQYF.

This clonotype was picked up many times. The rearrangement links TRBV10-3 to TRBJ2-1; D possibly corresponds to TRBD2 (5 bases). V gave up 11 bases and J gave up 0 bases, with 14 bases separating them. The CDR3 loop spans 14 amino acids. CDR1 ENHRY and CDR2 SYGVKD come from the germline V gene. CDR3 loop: CASLAGPSYNEQFF. DNA of the CDR3: TGTGCCTCCCTCGCGGGTCCCTCCTACAATGAGCAGTTCTTC.

This clonotype was observed many times. The V and J genes are TRBV4-1 and TRBJ2-7; 12 positions match TRBD2. The CDR3 is made up of 15 amino acids. Germline trimming cut 4 bases from V and 3 bases from J; bases unmatched to any gene: 4. The germline V gene has CDR1 MGHRA and CDR2 YSYEKL. This chain's CDR3 is CASSLPTSGSYEQYF. CDR3 in DNA: TGCGCCAGCAGCCTCCCGACTAGCGGGAGCTACGAGCAGTACTTC.